This passage covers 20 T cell receptor beta chains from one sample sequenced in a study of blood T cell repertoires in COVID-19. Libraries were prepared by immunoSEQ multiplex PCR; TCRdb keeps only in-frame clonotypes and omits some of them. Of hundreds of thousands of clones listed, around four fifths are singletons. The sequencing sample was made of peripheral blood. These receptors were obtained from a woman between 50 and 59 years old who had recovered from COVID-19.

The gene calls are TRBV18 and TRBJ2-7, with 9 bases fitting TRBD1. The V and J ends lost 5 bases and 3 bases, in that order; junction bases with no gene match: 5. Germline loops: CDR1 KGHSH, CDR2 LQKENI. The CDR3 is made up of 14 amino acids. The CDR3 DNA is TGTGCCAGCTCATATCGACAGGGGGTCTACGAGCAGTACTTC. It specifies CASSYRQGVYEQYF.

The chain recombines TRBV5-1 with TRBJ2-1; 12 positions agree with TRBD2. The germline gives CDR1 SGHRS, CDR2 YFSETQ. This CDR3 is 17 amino acids long. V was pared by 3 bases and J by 1 base, with 5 bases of the junction left unmatched. The CDR3 DNA reads as TGCGCCAGCAGCTCAAGGACTAGCGGGATTTCCTACAATGAGCAGTTCTTC. Amino acid sequence: CASSSRTSGISYNEQFF.

V usage is TRBV5-1 and J usage is TRBJ2-7; TRBD1 agrees at 11 bases. Germline-derived CDR1 and CDR2 are SGHRS and YFSETQ. The V gene end was trimmed by 4 bases and the J gene end by 4 bases; junction bases not matched to a gene: 10. CDR3 length: 16 amino acids. DNA of the CDR3: TGCGCCAGCAGCAAAGTCCCGGGACAGGGGGGTTACGAGCAGTACTTC. This sequence encodes CASSKVPGQGGYEQYF.

This clone was picked up a small number of times. The V and J genes are TRBV24-1 and TRBJ1-1; 7 bases match TRBD1. CDR3 length: 17 residues. J lost 0 bases, V lost 7 bases, and 13 bases had no gene match. The germline CDR1 and CDR2 sequences are KGHDR and SFDVKD. The CDR3 sequence: CATRPLGQGDLNTEAFF. In DNA form, the CDR3 reads TGTGCCACCAGGCCCCTAGGGCAGGGGGACTTGAACACTGAAGCTTTCTTT.

The chain uses TRBV7-2 and TRBJ2-2; weak D call: TRBD2 (5 bases). Germline CDR1 SGHTA, CDR2 FQGNSA. V was clipped by 3 bases and J by 6 bases, with 8 bases between them. This CDR3 is built from 13 residues. CDR3: CASSLKEAGELFF. In DNA form, the CDR3 reads TGTGCCAGCAGCTTGAAGGAGGCCGGGGAGCTGTTTTTT.

This chain uses TRBV18 with TRBJ1-3, with a possible D match to TRBD1 (5 bases). With 3 bases removed from V and 2 bases from J, the gap between germline ends came to 8 bases. In germline, CDR1 is KGHSH, CDR2 LQKENI. The CDR3 has 14 residues. This CDR3 reads CASSPAGTGNTIYF. The CDR3 DNA follows: TGTGCCAGCTCACCTGCAGGGACTGGAAACACCATATATTTT.

This chain links TRBV24-1 with TRBJ2-7, with a weak D call TRBD1 (6 bases). Deletions cut 6 bases from V and 4 bases from J, with 6 bases between. CDR3 length: 11 residues. Looked up from germline, CDR1 is KGHDR and CDR2 is SFDVKD. The CDR3 is CATSTGYEQYF. The CDR3 nucleotides read TGTGCCACCAGTACAGGGTACGAGCAGTACTTC.

With regard to this clone: The sample contains more than one DNA sequence encoding this CDR3. V gene TRBV7-2 combines with J gene TRBJ1-6, with D perhaps TRBD1 (6 bases). The CDR3 has 15 amino acids. The ends were cut back, 3 bases at V and 5 bases at J, with 11 bases in the middle. The germline V gene encodes CDR1 SGHTA and CDR2 FQGNSA. DNA for the CDR3: TGTGCCAGCAGCTTTACAGGGTTAAATAATTCACCCCTCCACTTT. This translates into CASSFTGLNNSPLHF.

The V gene is TRBV27, the J gene TRBJ2-7, with 7 bases that match TRBD1. The CDR3 is made up of 15 amino acids. Looked up from germline, CDR1 is MNHEY and CDR2 is SMNVEV (reference sequence). The junction had 10 bases not matched to a gene; V was cut back by 5 bases and J by 3 bases. The CDR3 reads CASSPRTGAIYEQYF. The DNA for the CDR3 is TGTGCCAGCAGTCCCCGGACAGGAGCAATCTACGAGCAGTACTTC.

The rearrangement joins TRBV19 to TRBJ2-1, with D perhaps matching TRBD1 (6 bases). V dropped 4 bases and J dropped 1 base, with 11 bases sitting between them. Germline CDR1 LNHDA, CDR2 SQIVND (reference sequence). This CDR3 is built from 15 residues. CDR3 in amino acids: CASSTGTSSYNEQFF. The CDR3 DNA reads as TGTGCCAGTAGTACTGGGACATCGTCCTACAATGAGCAGTTCTTC.

The chain is built from TRBV4-1 and TRBJ1-1, with D perhaps matching TRBD1 (5 bases). The CDR3 is 14 residues long. The V end was cut by 4 bases, the J end by 7 bases, with 16 bases between. Germline V CDR1 and CDR2: MGHRA, YSYEKL. The CDR3 nucleotides read TGCGCCAGCAGCCCCGGCCGAGGGGAGGTTGAAGCTTTCTTT. Translated: CASSPGRGEVEAFF.

V usage is TRBV18 and J usage is TRBJ2-2; weak D call: TRBD1 (5 bases). V was shortened by 2 bases and J by 4 bases, with 14 bases between the two germline ends. The CDR3 totals 16 residues. Germline assignment: CDR1 KGHSH and CDR2 LQKENI. CDR3 amino acids: CASSPSQGGTTGELFF. The CDR3 coding sequence is TGTGCCAGCTCACCATCCCAGGGCGGTACCACCGGGGAGCTGTTTTTT.

The chain combines TRBV19 with TRBJ2-4; TRBD1 aligns across 7 bases. Germline CDR1 reads LNHDA; CDR2 reads SQIVND (reference sequence). Germline trimming cut 4 bases from V and 7 bases from J; bases unmatched to any gene: 7. The CDR3 is 14 residues long. CDR3 sequence reads: CASSTSGTENIQYF. DNA of the CDR3: TGTGCCAGTAGTACCTCCGGGACAGAGAACATTCAGTACTTC. The variable domain in full, completed from reference TRBV19 and TRBJ2-4, reads DGGITQSPKYLFRKEGQNVTLSCEQNLNHDAMYWYRQDPGQGLRLIYYSQIVNDFQKGDIAEGYSVSREKKESFPLTVTSAQKNPTAFYLCASSTSGTENIQYFGAGTRLSVL.

This clone appeared a single time. This is likely a read error, given that the CDR3 carries no conserved phenylalanine or tryptophan at its end. The DNA is omitted, as the CDR3 cannot be located on it reliably, and the CDR3 follows TCRdb's listing. The gene calls are TRBV28 and TRBJ1-1; TRBD1 was called by the table and not checked on the DNA. The CDR3 is made up of 13 amino acids, end residues included. Germline values: CDR1 MDHEN, CDR2 SYDVKM. CDR3 sequence: CASGDATGGRTNL.

The gene calls are TRBV6-2 or TRBV6-3 and TRBJ1-1; a weak D match, TRBD1 (5 bases). The germline CDR1 and CDR2 sequences are MNHEY and SVGEGT. There are 14 residues in the CDR3. The germline V and J ends were trimmed by 4 bases and 4 bases, with 13 bases remaining between them. The CDR3 region has the DNA TGTGCCAGCAGTTCTGGGGGGAAGGTCACTGAAGCTTTCTTT. Protein: CASSSGGKVTEAFF.

This clone was seen only once. This chain joins TRBV28 and TRBJ1-1, with D perhaps TRBD1 (5 bases). Germline V gene sequence: CDR1 MDHEN, CDR2 SYDVKM. V was shortened by 2 bases and J by 4 bases, with 11 bases between the two germline ends. The CDR3 totals 14 residues. The CDR3 region has the DNA TGTGCCAGCAGTTTAGGGGGGACTCGCACTGAAGCTTTCTTT. This codes for CASSLGGTRTEAFF.

The chain recombines TRBV19 with TRBJ1-2; possible D gene TRBD1, 6 bases. Per germline, CDR1 LNHDA and CDR2 SQIVND (reference sequence). V lost 7 bases and J lost 5, with 26 bases in between. The CDR3 is made up of 17 amino acids. The CDR3 loop is CASTPADSLGRSYGYTF. DNA for the CDR3: TGTGCCAGTACCCCCGCGGACAGCCTAGGACGATCATATGGCTACACCTTC.

The chain combines TRBV2 with TRBJ1-1; tentative D call: TRBD1 (6 bases). Germline CDR1 and CDR2: SNHLY and FYNNEI. V was pared by 7 bases and J by 2 bases, with 11 bases between. This CDR3 has 13 amino acids. The CDR3 loop is CASTVDSNTEAFF. CDR3 coding DNA: TGTGCCAGCACTGTGGACAGTAACACTGAAGCTTTCTTT.

This clone is a singleton in its sample. The rearrangement links TRBV18 to TRBJ1-1; D is possibly TRBD1 (5 bases). Trimming shortened V by 3 bases and J by 5 bases, and 10 bases separated the two germline ends. This CDR3 has 13 residues. Germline V gives CDR1 KGHSH, CDR2 LQKENI. The chain's CDR3 is CASSPPAGTEAFF. In DNA form, the CDR3 reads TGTGCCAGCTCACCCCCGGCAGGGACTGAAGCTTTCTTT.

This clone was detected once. For the CDR3, the DNA is TGTGCCAGCTCTCCTAGAGGGAGCTTGGTCTACAATGAGCAGTTCTTC. Its protein is CASSPRGSLVYNEQFF. J is TRBJ2-1 and V is TRBV18; a weak D match, TRBD2 (5 bases). V was shortened by 6 bases and J by 3 bases, with 18 bases between the two germline ends. Germline V gives CDR1 KGHSH, CDR2 LQKENI. The CDR3 covers 16 residues.